Given below is one T cell receptor beta chain in context. Its antigen is not identified. This entry is derived from a study of cytomegalovirus exposure and HLA in healthy donors. PCR amplification relied on 60 Vbeta primers (plus 13 Jbeta primers). This table comes from immunoSEQ multiplex PCR, and its TCRdb copy is limited to in-frame clones, with some not included. This table holds approximately 150,000 clones, roughly 80% found once. General study points: Later analysis demonstrated an association between a missense DCLRE1C variant and TCR beta V- and J-gene trimming.

The germline gives CDR1 SGHRS, CDR2 YFSETQ. V lost 5 bases, J lost 3 bases, and 12 bases stayed unmatched. The CDR3 length is 17 residues. The chain has TRBV5-1 and TRBJ2-3; TRBD2 matches at 10 bases. The sample consisted of PBMCs. This TCR was sampled from a man aged 40-49 years in good health and CMV-seropositive. This chain's CDR3 is CASSSKAGGLRTDTQYF. The CDR3 DNA follows: TGCGCCAGCAGTAGTAAAGCGGGAGGGCTGAGGACAGATACGCAGTATTTT.